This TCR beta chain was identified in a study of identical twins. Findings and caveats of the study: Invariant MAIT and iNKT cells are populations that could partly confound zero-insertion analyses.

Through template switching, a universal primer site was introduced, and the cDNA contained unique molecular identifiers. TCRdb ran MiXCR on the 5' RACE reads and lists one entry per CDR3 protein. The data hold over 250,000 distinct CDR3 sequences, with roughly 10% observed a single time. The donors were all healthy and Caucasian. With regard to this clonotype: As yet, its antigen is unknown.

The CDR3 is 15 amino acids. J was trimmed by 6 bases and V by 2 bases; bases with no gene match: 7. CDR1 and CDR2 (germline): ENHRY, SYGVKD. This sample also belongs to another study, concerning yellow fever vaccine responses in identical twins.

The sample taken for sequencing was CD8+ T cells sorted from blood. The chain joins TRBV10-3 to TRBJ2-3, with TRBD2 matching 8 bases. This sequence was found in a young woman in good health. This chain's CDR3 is CAISEAGGGGDTQYF. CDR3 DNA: TGTGCCATCAGTGAGGCGGGAGGAGGAGGGGATACGCAGTATTTT.